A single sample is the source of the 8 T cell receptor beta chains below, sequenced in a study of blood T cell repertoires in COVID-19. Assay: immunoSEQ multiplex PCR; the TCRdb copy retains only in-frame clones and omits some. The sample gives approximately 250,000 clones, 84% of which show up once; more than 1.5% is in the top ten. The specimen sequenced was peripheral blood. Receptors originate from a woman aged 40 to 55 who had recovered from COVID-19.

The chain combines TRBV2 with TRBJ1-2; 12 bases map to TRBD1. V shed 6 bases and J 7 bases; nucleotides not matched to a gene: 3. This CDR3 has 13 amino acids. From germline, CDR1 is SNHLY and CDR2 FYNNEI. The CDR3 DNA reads TGTGCCAGCAGAGGGACAGGGGGCAGTGGCTACACCTTC. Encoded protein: CASRGTGGSGYTF.

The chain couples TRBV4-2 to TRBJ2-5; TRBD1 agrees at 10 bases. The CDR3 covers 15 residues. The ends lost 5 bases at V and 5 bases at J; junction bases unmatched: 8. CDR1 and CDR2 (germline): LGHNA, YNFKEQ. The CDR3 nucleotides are TGTGCCAGCAGCTATGACAGGGGGCGCGGGGAGACCCAGTACTTC. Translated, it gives CASSYDRGRGETQYF.

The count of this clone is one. The CDR3 DNA reads as TGTGCCAGCGCACAAGCGGGGTACAATGAGCAGTTCTTC. It encodes CASAQAGYNEQFF. The chain combines TRBV7-9 with TRBJ2-1; 7 nucleotides match TRBD2. V dropped 8 bases and J dropped 4; count of bases not matched to a gene: 5. The CDR3 has 13 residues. Looked up from germline, CDR1 is SEHNR and CDR2 is FQNEAQ (reference sequence). Full variable domain (missing parts from reference TRBV7-9 and TRBJ2-1): DTGVSQNPRHKITKRGQNVTFRCDPISEHNRLYWYRQTLGQGPEFLTYFQNEAQLEKSRLLSDRFSAERPKGSFSTLEIQRTEQGDSAMYLCASAQAGYNEQFFGPGTRLTVL.

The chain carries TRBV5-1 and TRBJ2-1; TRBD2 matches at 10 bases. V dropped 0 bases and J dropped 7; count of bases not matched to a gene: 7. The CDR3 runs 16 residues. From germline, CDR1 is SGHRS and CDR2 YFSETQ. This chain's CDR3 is CASSLVGTSVKNEQFF. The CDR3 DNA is TGCGCCAGCAGCTTGGTGGGGACTAGCGTTAAGAATGAGCAGTTCTTC.

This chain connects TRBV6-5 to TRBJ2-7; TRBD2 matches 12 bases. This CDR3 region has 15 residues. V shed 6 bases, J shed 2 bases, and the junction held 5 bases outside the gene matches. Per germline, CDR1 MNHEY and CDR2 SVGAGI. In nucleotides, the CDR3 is TGTGCCAGCAGCGGACTAGCGGGGATCCCCTACGAGCAGTACTTC. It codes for CASSGLAGIPYEQYF.

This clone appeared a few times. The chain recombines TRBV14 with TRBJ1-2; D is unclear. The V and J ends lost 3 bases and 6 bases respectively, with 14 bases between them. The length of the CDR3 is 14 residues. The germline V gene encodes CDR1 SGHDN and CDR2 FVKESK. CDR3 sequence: CASSHRDLRDGYTF. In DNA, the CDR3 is TGTGCCAGCAGCCATCGGGATCTACGGGATGGCTACACCTTC.

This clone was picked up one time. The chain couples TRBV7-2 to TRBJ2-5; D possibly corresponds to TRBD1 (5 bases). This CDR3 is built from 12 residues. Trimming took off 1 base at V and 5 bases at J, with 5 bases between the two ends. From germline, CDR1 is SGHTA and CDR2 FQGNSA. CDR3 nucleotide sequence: TGTGCCAGCAGCTTAGACAGGGAGACCCAGTACTTC. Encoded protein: CASSLDRETQYF. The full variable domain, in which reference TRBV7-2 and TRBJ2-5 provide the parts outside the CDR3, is GAGVSQSPSNKVTEKGKDVELRCDPISGHTALYWYRQSLGQGLEFLIYFQGNSAPDKSGLPSDRFSAERTGGSVSTLTIQRTQQEDSAVYLCASSLDRETQYFGPGTRLLVL.

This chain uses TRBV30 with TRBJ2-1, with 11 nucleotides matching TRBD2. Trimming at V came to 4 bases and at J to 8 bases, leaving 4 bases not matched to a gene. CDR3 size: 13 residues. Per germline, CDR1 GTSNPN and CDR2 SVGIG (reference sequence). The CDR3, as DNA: TGTGCCTGGAATAGCGGGGGGGACCATGAGCAGTTCTTC. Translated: CAWNSGGDHEQFF. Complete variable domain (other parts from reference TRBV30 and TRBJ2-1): SQTIHQWPATLVQPVGSPLSLECTVEGTSNPNLYWYRQAAGRGLQLLFYSVGIGQISSEVPQNLSASRPQDRQFILSSKKLLLSDSGFYLCAWNSGGDHEQFFGPGTRLTVL.